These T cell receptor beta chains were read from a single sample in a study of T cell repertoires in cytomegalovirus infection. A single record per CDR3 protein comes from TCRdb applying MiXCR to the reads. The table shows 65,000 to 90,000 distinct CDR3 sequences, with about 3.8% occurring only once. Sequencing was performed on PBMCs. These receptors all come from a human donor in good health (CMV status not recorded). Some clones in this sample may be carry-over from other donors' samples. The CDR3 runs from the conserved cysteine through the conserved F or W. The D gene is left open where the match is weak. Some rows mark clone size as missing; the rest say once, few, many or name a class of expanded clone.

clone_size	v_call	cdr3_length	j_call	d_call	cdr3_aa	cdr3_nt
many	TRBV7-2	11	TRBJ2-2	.	CASWGFGELFF	TGTGCCAGCTGGGGTTTCGGGGAGCTGTTTTTT
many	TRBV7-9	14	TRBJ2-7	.	CASSHKRGSYEQYF	TGTGCCAGCAGTCATAAACGGGGAAGCTACGAGCAGTACTTC
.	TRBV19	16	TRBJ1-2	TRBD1	CASSSPWGTGVYGYTF	TGTGCCAGTAGTAGCCCTTGGGGGACAGGAGTCTATGGCTACACCTTC
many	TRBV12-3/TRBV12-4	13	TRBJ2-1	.	CASWDLMSDEQFF	TGTGCCAGCTGGGACCTGATGAGCGATGAGCAGTTCTTC
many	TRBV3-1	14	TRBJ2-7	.	CASSQDVEAYEQYF	TGTGCCAGCAGCCAAGACGTGGAGGCCTACGAGCAGTACTTC
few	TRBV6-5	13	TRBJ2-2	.	CASSTGNTGELFF	TGTGCCAGCAGTACAGGGAACACCGGGGAGCTGTTTTTT
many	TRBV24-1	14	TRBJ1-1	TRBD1	CATSDPDRAAEAFF	TGTGCCACCAGTGATCCGGACAGGGCTGCTGAAGCTTTCTTT
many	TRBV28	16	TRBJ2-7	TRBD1	CASSSSTGTGLYEQYF	TGTGCCAGCAGTTCCTCTACCGGGACAGGGTTGTACGAGCAGTACTTC
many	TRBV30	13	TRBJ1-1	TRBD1	CAWSRDSPTEAFF	TGTGCCTGGAGTAGGGACAGCCCCACTGAAGCTTTCTTT
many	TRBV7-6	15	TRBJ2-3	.	CASSLGPVVTDTQYF	TGTGCCAGCAGCTTAGGTCCCGTAGTAACAGATACGCAGTATTTT
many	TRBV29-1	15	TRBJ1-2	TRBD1	CSAGQGQGINYGYTF	TGCAGCGCTGGACAGGGACAGGGGATTAACTATGGCTACACCTTC
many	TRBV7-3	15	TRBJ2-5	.	CASSLTTVVGETQYF	TGTGCCAGCAGCTTAACGACGGTCGTAGGGGAGACCCAGTACTTC
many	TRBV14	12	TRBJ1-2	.	CASSGRWYGYTF	TGTGCCAGCAGCGGGAGGTGGTATGGCTACACCTTC
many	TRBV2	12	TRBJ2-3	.	CASRRSTDTQYF	TGCGCCAGCAGGCGCAGCACAGATACGCAGTATTTT
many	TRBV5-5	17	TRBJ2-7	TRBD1	CVSSPPFRDRGRKEQYF	TGTGTCAGCAGCCCTCCATTCCGGGACAGGGGGCGGAAAGAGCAGTACTTC
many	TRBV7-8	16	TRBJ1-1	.	CASSLVGGGENTEAFF	TGTGCCAGCAGCTTAGTTGGGGGGGGTGAGAACACTGAAGCTTTCTTT
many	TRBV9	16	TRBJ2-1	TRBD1	CASSANRDRTYNEQFF	TGTGCCAGCAGCGCCAACAGGGACAGAACCTACAATGAGCAGTTCTTC
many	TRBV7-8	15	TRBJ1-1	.	CASSLALGGMGEAFF	TGTGCCAGCAGCTTAGCTCTGGGGGGCATGGGTGAAGCTTTCTTT
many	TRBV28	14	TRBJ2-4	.	CASSLGIAKNIQYF	TGTGCCAGCAGTTTAGGGATAGCCAAAAACATTCAGTACTTC
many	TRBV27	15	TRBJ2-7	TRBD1	CASSAPGQGAYEQYF	TGTGCCAGCAGCGCCCCGGGACAGGGCGCCTACGAGCAGTACTTC
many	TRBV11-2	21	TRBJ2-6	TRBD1	CASSLVGSARTGRSGANVLTF	TGTGCCAGCAGCTTAGTCGGTTCGGCTCGGACAGGCCGCTCTGGGGCCAACGTCCTGACTTTC
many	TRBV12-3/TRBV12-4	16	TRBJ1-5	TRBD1	CASSRGTGALNQPQHF	TGTGCCAGCAGCCGCGGGACAGGGGCCCTTAATCAGCCCCAGCATTTT
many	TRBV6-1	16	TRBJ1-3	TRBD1	CASSPRDRGRGNTIYF	TGTGCCAGCAGCCCCCGGGACAGGGGGCGAGGAAACACCATATATTTT
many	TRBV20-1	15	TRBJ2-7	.	CSARDFGSISYEQYF	TGCAGTGCTAGAGATTTCGGCTCCATATCCTACGAGCAGTACTTC
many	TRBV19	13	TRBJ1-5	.	CASTDRTLQPQHF	TGTGCCAGTACCGACAGGACCCTTCAGCCCCAGCATTTT
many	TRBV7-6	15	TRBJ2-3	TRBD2	CASSLGLAGTDTQYF	TGTGCCAGCAGCTTGGGACTAGCGGGCACAGATACGCAGTATTTT
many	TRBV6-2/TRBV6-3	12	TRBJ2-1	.	CASGGAFYEQFF	TGTGCCAGCGGGGGGGCCTTTTATGAGCAGTTCTTC
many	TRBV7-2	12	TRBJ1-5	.	CASSLVGKPQHF	TGTGCCAGCAGCTTAGTTGGCAAGCCCCAGCATTTT
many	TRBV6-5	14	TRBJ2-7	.	CASSYSMGSYEQYF	TGTGCCAGCAGTTACTCGATGGGTTCCTACGAGCAGTACTTC
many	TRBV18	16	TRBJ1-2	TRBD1	CASSPTGTGGDYGYTF	TGTGCCAGCTCACCCACCGGGACAGGGGGCGACTATGGCTACACCTTC
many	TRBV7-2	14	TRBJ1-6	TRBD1	CASSLRDRNSPLHF	TGTGCCAGCAGCTTACGGGACAGGAATTCACCCCTCCACTTT
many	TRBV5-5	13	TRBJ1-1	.	CVSSLLQGTEAFF	TGTGTCAGCAGCTTACTACAGGGCACTGAAGCTTTCTTT
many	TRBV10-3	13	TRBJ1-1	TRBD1	CAIRRTGTPEAFF	TGTGCCATCAGGAGGACAGGAACTCCTGAAGCTTTCTTT
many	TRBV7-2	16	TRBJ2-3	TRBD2	CASSLWSSGPTDTQYF	TGTGCCAGCAGCTTGTGGTCTAGCGGTCCCACAGATACGCAGTATTTT
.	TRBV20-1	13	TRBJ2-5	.	CSARSGLEETQYF	TGCAGTGCTAGGTCCGGGCTAGAAGAGACCCAGTACTTC
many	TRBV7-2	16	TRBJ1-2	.	CASSLDETTGRDGYTF	TGTGCCAGCAGCTTAGACGAAACCACAGGCCGTGACGGCTACACCTTC
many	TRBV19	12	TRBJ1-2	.	CASRSGLGGYTF	TGTGCCAGTAGGTCCGGCCTGGGGGGCTACACCTTC
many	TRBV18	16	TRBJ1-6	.	CASSPSVGSGNSPLHF	TGTGCCAGCTCACCAAGTGTGGGCAGCGGCAATTCACCCCTCCACTTT
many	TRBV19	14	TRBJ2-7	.	CASSTRDGSYEQYF	TGTGCCAGTAGTACACGGGACGGCTCCTACGAGCAGTACTTC
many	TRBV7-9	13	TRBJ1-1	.	CASSSPPNTEAFF	TGTGCCAGCAGCTCCCCTCCGAACACTGAAGCTTTCTTT
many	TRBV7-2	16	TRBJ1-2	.	CASSTTSRVSNYGYTF	TGTGCCAGCAGCACCACCTCGAGAGTTTCTAACTATGGCTACACCTTC
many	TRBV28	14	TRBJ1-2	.	CASSDQLGAYGYTF	TGTGCCAGCAGTGACCAGCTGGGTGCCTATGGCTACACCTTC
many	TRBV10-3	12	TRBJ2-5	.	CAISEAGETQYF	TGTGCCATCAGTGAGGCGGGAGAGACCCAGTACTTC